This TCR beta chain was sequenced in a study of blood T cell repertoires in COVID-19. At the level of the study: Nucleic acid was either cDNA or gDNA, and it came from T cells, B-cell-depleted T cells, or PBMCs.

Trimming pared 5 bases from V and 4 bases from J, leaving 12 bases between. This CDR3 contains 14 residues. Germline assignment: CDR1 MNHEY and CDR2 SMNVEV (reference sequence). How the authors handled the data: Using reference gene primer amplification, nucleated cell counts were estimated. Assay used: immunoSEQ multiplex PCR; TCRdb lists only in-frame clones, some missing. The DNA was the basis for D and trimming; V, J and clone size are from that table. The sample has approximately 56,000 clones, roughly nine tenths seen once. The chain couples TRBV27 to TRBJ1-5; D is possibly TRBD1 (5 bases). The sequencing input was peripheral blood. This TCR came from a woman aged 55 to 70 with COVID-19, enrolled during active disease. The CDR3 loop reads CASSPSGGNQPQHF. Here the CDR3 DNA reads TGTGCCAGCAGTCCATCGGGGGGAAATCAGCCCCAGCATTTT.